This T cell receptor beta chain was identified during a study of T cells and Merkel cell carcinoma outcomes. Study-level points and caveats: Repertoire plus T-cell density reportedly predicted Merkel cell carcinoma outcomes.

The germline V gene encodes CDR1 SGDLS and CDR2 YYNGEE. The trim removed 3 bases at V and 3 bases at J, leaving 9 bases unmatched. This CDR3 region has 16 residues. Note on this clone: Its antigen is not known.

Sequenced by immunoSEQ multiplex PCR; TCRdb stores in-frame clones only, minus some. The sample lists roughly 13,000 clones, approximately 92% seen once, with about 2% in the top ten. The clonotype originates from a human donor with Merkel cell carcinoma. J is TRBJ1-1 and V is TRBV9; 9 positions agree with TRBD1. The sequenced material came from tumor tissue from Merkel cell carcinoma. CDR3 in DNA: TGTGCCAGCAGCGCTAGCACAGGGGGCGCGGACACTGAAGCTTTCTTT. Protein product: CASSASTGGADTEAFF. Together with reference TRBV9 and TRBJ1-1, the CDR3 gives the full variable domain: DSGVTQTPKHLITATGQRVTLRCSPRSGDLSVYWYQQSLDQGLQFLIQYYNGEERAKGNILERFSAQQFPDLHSELNLSSLELGDSALYFCASSASTGGADTEAFFGQGTRLTVV.